This TCR beta chain was captured in a study of cytomegalovirus exposure and HLA in healthy donors. This CDR3 spans 12 amino acids. V dropped 4 bases and J dropped 8 bases, with 11 bases sitting between them. CDR1 is SNHLY and CDR2 is FYNNEI in the germline V gene. At least ten counts were recorded for this clone. The method was immunoSEQ multiplex PCR; TCRdb's version includes in-frame clones alone and lacks a portion of them. The sample holds just under 150,000 clones, approximately 86% seen once. Sequenced material: PBMCs. The J gene is TRBJ1-2, the V gene TRBV2, with D unclear. The TCR originated in a man aged 18 to 35 in good health and CMV-seropositive. The CDR3 spells CASSVYGPGYTF. Here the CDR3 DNA reads TGTGCCAGCAGTGTATACGGTCCCGGCTACACCTTC.